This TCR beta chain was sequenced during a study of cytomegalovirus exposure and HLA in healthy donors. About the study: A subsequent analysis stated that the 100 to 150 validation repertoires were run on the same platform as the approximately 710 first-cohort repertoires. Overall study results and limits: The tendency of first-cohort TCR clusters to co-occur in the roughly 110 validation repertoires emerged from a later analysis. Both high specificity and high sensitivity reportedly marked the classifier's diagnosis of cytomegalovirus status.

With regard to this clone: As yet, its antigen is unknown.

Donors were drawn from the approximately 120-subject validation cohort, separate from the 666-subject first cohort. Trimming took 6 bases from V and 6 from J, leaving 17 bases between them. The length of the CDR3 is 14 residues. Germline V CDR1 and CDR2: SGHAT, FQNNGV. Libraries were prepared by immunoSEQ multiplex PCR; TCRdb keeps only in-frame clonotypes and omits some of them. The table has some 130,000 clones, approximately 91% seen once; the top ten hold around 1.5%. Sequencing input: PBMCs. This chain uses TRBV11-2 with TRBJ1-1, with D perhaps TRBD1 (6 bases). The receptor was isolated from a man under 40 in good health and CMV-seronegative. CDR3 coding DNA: TGTGCCAGCAGATCTTATACAGGGTCGCCTGAAGCTTTCTTT. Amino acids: CASRSYTGSPEAFF.